One sample yielded the 26 T cell receptor beta chains listed below, sequenced in a study of cytomegalovirus exposure and HLA in healthy donors. Both 60 Vbeta primers and 13 Jbeta primers went into the PCR. Profiling relied on immunoSEQ multiplex PCR, and the TCRdb table lists in-frame clones only, not all of them. The sample consists of some 120,000 clones, about four fifths of them appearing once. Sequenced input: PBMCs. The source of these receptors is a young man in good health and CMV-seronegative.

CDR3 bases: TGCGCCAGCAGCTCCGCACTGACAGGGTGGACCTACGAGCAGTACTTC. It specifies CASSSALTGWTYEQYF. This sequence joins TRBV5-1 and TRBJ2-7; 7 bases map to TRBD1. The length of the CDR3 is 16 residues. After removal of 3 bases from V and 2 bases from J, the junction contained 11 bases not matched to a gene. Looked up from germline, CDR1 is SGHRS and CDR2 is YFSETQ.

The genes are TRBV28 and TRBJ2-7; 8 bases align to TRBD2. Germline V gene data show CDR1 as MDHEN and CDR2 as SYDVKM. J was trimmed by 6 bases and V by 7 bases; bases with no gene match: 14. The CDR3 sequence is 15 residues long. The CDR3 DNA is TGTGCCAGCACTTTGAGCGGGAGTAGGTCTGGCGAGCAGTACTTC. The encoded protein is CASTLSGSRSGEQYF.

V usage is TRBV7-2 and J usage is TRBJ2-5; 11 bases align to TRBD2. CDR3 length: 18 residues. CDR1 and CDR2 from the germline V gene are SGHTA and FQGNSA. Trimming removed 5 bases from V and 5 bases from J; junction bases left unmatched: 16. This CDR3 reads CASSPRWGSGRALETQYF. In DNA form, the CDR3 reads TGTGCCAGCAGCCCCCGTTGGGGTAGCGGGAGGGCCCTGGAGACCCAGTACTTC.

This clone was detected once. V usage is TRBV6-7 and J usage is TRBJ1-5; TRBD1 agrees at 7 bases. TRBV6-7 is given ORF status, its function remaining uncertain. This CDR3 is 16 amino acids long. The V gene end was trimmed by 5 bases and the J gene end by 5 bases; junction bases not matched to a gene: 12. The CDR3 DNA reads as TGTGCCAGCAGTCGCCACCCGACAGGGCACGATCAGCCCCAGCATTTT. Amino acid sequence: CASSRHPTGHDQPQHF.

The chain employs TRBV28 and TRBJ2-1; no definite D call. This CDR3 has 14 residues. Germline V gene lookup returns CDR1 MDHEN and CDR2 SYDVKM. The V end was cut by 3 bases, the J end by 1 base, with 7 bases between. Here the CDR3 reads CASSFASSYNEQFF. CDR3 DNA: TGTGCCAGCAGTTTCGCCAGTTCCTACAATGAGCAGTTCTTC.

J is TRBJ1-5 and V is TRBV30; tentatively, D is TRBD1 (5 bases). CDR3 length equals 13 residues. Trimming shortened V by 0 bases and J by 6 bases, and 9 bases separated the two germline ends. Germline V CDR1 and CDR2: GTSNPN, SVGIG (reference sequence). CDR3 in DNA: TGTGCCTGGAGTGTAGGCACAGGTCAGCCCCAGCATTTT. Translation: CAWSVGTGQPQHF.

The chain joins TRBV28 to TRBJ1-6; D might be TRBD1 (6 bases). The CDR3 extends over 15 amino acids. Trimming shortened V by 6 bases and J by 6 bases, and 15 bases separated the two germline ends. Germline loops: CDR1 MDHEN, CDR2 SYDVKM. CDR3 DNA: TGTGCCAGCAGCTCTCGGACAGAGATTAATTCACCCCTCCACTTT. Its translation is CASSSRTEINSPLHF.

This rearrangement joins TRBV7-2 to TRBJ2-7; no clear D gene. Trimming removed 2 bases at V and 2 bases at J, with 7 bases between. CDR1 and CDR2 (germline): SGHTA, FQGNSA. The CDR3 runs to 13 residues. The CDR3, as DNA: TGTGCCAGCAGCTTATTCAGAACCTACGAGCAGTACTTC. Translation: CASSLFRTYEQYF.

The chain links TRBV28 to TRBJ1-2; 8 nucleotides match TRBD1. Germline lookup yields CDR1 MDHEN and CDR2 SYDVKM. Trimming at V came to 5 bases and at J to 4 bases, leaving 12 bases not matched to a gene. The CDR3 totals 16 residues. The CDR3 sequence is CASSVDREHLSYGYTF. The CDR3 nucleotides read TGTGCCAGCAGTGTGGACAGGGAGCACCTTAGCTATGGCTACACCTTC.

This clone was seen a handful of times. This chain links TRBV14 with TRBJ1-3; TRBD1 matches at 8 bases. The CDR3 has 16 residues. Germline CDR1 SGHDN, CDR2 FVKESK. Trimming took 4 bases from V and 4 from J; bases not matched to a gene: 9. In nucleotides, the CDR3 is TGTGCCAGCAGCCCACCAGGACAGGGAAGAGGAAACACCATATATTTT. This gives the protein CASSPPGQGRGNTIYF.

V and J are TRBV7-9 and TRBJ2-3, with 7 bases fitting TRBD1. The CDR3 extends over 14 amino acids. Looked up from germline, CDR1 is SEHNR and CDR2 is FQNEAQ (reference sequence). V was pared by 5 bases and J by 4 bases, with 6 bases of the junction left unmatched. The CDR3 loop reads CASSRRDRPDTQYF. CDR3 nucleotides: TGTGCCAGCAGCCGTCGGGACAGACCAGATACGCAGTATTTT. The full variable domain, its missing parts supplied by reference TRBV7-9 and TRBJ2-3, is DTGVSQNPRHKITKRGQNVTFRCDPISEHNRLYWYRQTLGQGPEFLTYFQNEAQLEKSRLLSDRFSAERPKGSFSTLEIQRTEQGDSAMYLCASSRRDRPDTQYFGPGTRLTVL.

The rearrangement uses TRBV2 and TRBJ2-2; possibly TRBD1 for D (5 bases). From germline, CDR1 is SNHLY and CDR2 FYNNEI. This CDR3 comprises 13 residues. Trimming shortened V by 7 bases and J by 5 bases, and 11 bases separated the two germline ends. The chain's CDR3 is CASIQGATGELFF. As DNA, the CDR3 is TGTGCCAGCATCCAAGGGGCTACCGGGGAGCTGTTTTTT.

This clone was seen once. The chain carries TRBV6-5 and TRBJ1-2; 10 positions match TRBD1. With 7 bases clipped from V and 6 bases from J, the junction kept 8 bases outside the gene matches. In germline, CDR1 is MNHEY, CDR2 SVGAGI. This CDR3 has 14 amino acids. The CDR3 loop reads CASTPTGGVDGYTF. Here the CDR3 DNA reads TGTGCCAGCACGCCGACAGGGGGCGTTGATGGCTACACCTTC.

The chain links TRBV9 to TRBJ1-2; 8 bases agree with TRBD1. V dropped 0 bases and J dropped 5; count of bases not matched to a gene: 9. In germline, CDR1 is SGDLS, CDR2 YYNGEE. This CDR3 is built from 16 residues. The CDR3, as DNA: TGTGCCAGCAGCGTAGGTGGACAGGGTGGGAAGTATGGCTACACCTTC. Encoded protein: CASSVGGQGGKYGYTF.

This chain joins TRBV4-1 and TRBJ1-3; possibly TRBD1 for D (5 bases). The CDR3 spans 15 residues. The germline V gene has CDR1 MGHRA and CDR2 YSYEKL. Trimming removed 1 base from V and 2 bases from J, with 9 bases in between. The DNA of the CDR3 is TGCGCCAGCAGCCAAGGTCCCAGGGCTGGAAACACCATATATTTT. Translated: CASSQGPRAGNTIYF.

The rearrangement uses TRBV9 and TRBJ1-2; the match to TRBD1 covers 11 bases. J gave up 4 bases and V 3 bases, and 11 bases lay outside the gene matches. The CDR3 runs 17 residues. CDR1 and CDR2 (germline): SGDLS, YYNGEE. The CDR3: CASSDGQGAGRGYGYTF. The CDR3 nucleotides are TGTGCCAGCAGCGACGGACAGGGGGCCGGGCGGGGCTATGGCTACACCTTC.

The table lists this clone with a few counts. The chain has TRBV6-7 and TRBJ1-5; D unresolved. TRBV6-7 has ORF status, its function being uncertain. The germline V and J ends were trimmed by 3 bases and 1 base, with 16 bases remaining between them. The CDR3 consists of 17 residues. This chain's CDR3 is CASSYPAGRISNQPQHF. The CDR3 DNA follows: TGTGCCAGCAGTTATCCGGCAGGTAGGATAAGCAATCAGCCCCAGCATTTT.

This chain joins TRBV25-1 and TRBJ1-2; D is uncertain. V lost 8 bases and J 6 bases, leaving 25 bases between the germline ends. Per germline, CDR1 MGHDK and CDR2 SYGVNS. The CDR3 sequence is 16 residues long. The CDR3 coding sequence is TGTGCCAGCTCCGTGGGCAGCGGTAAAGCTCGGGATGGCTACACCTTC. This translates into CASSVGSGKARDGYTF.

This chain connects TRBV7-9 to TRBJ2-5, with 7 bases identical to TRBD2. V lost 3 bases and J lost 1; bases outside the gene matches: 8. In germline, CDR1 is SEHNR, CDR2 FQNEAQ (reference sequence). The CDR3 covers 16 residues. The CDR3 region has the DNA TGTGCCAGCAGCTTCGGTCCACCGGGAGGCCAAGAGACCCAGTACTTC. Translation gives CASSFGPPGGQETQYF.

This rearrangement joins TRBV10-3 to TRBJ1-2, with 12 bases aligning to TRBD1. The germline gives CDR1 ENHRY, CDR2 SYGVKD. With 9 bases clipped from V and 8 bases from J, the junction kept 10 bases outside the gene matches. This CDR3 spans 14 amino acids. CDR3 in DNA: TGTGCCATTTCAGTGGGACAGGGGGCGCGAGGCTACACCTTC. Its translation: CAISVGQGARGYTF.

The chain carries TRBV27 and TRBJ1-1, with D possibly TRBD1 on 5 matching bases. CDR3 length: 13 amino acids. The V gene lost 3 bases and the J gene lost 5 bases, with 10 bases spanning the gap. Germline lookup yields CDR1 MNHEY and CDR2 SMNVEV (reference sequence). The CDR3 sequence is CASSLGGETEAFF. As DNA, the CDR3 is TGTGCCAGCAGTTTGGGGGGGGAAACTGAAGCTTTCTTT.

V is TRBV13 and J is TRBJ1-3; D unresolved. The germline V and J ends were trimmed by 0 bases and 1 base, with 4 bases remaining between them. From germline, CDR1 is PRHDT and CDR2 FYEKMQ (reference sequence). The CDR3 has 14 amino acids. CDR3 bases: TGTGCCAGCAGCTTAGGACATTCTGGAAACACCATATATTTT. Protein sequence: CASSLGHSGNTIYF.

The chain has TRBV19 and TRBJ2-3, with TRBD1 as a possible D gene (6 bases). This CDR3 comprises 15 residues. Trimming took 3 bases from V and 5 from J, leaving 15 bases between them. The germline V gene has CDR1 LNHDA and CDR2 SQIVND (reference sequence). The CDR3 nucleotides are TGTGCCAGTAGTATCGTTTACAGGGTAGGAGATACGCAGTATTTT. Translated: CASSIVYRVGDTQYF.

V and J are TRBV28 and TRBJ1-1; TRBD1 aligns across 7 bases. Germline lookup yields CDR1 MDHEN and CDR2 SYDVKM. The CDR3 is made up of 15 amino acids. Trimming took 5 bases from V and 1 from J; bases not matched to a gene: 7. The CDR3 DNA is TGTGCCAGCAGTCCGATTAGGACAGGGAACACTGAAGCTTTCTTT. Protein: CASSPIRTGNTEAFF.

This rearrangement joins TRBV19 to TRBJ2-7; 7 bases agree with TRBD2. V shed 0 bases and J 6 bases; nucleotides not matched to a gene: 8. There are 15 residues in the CDR3. Germline-derived CDR1 and CDR2 are LNHDA and SQIVND (reference sequence). Here the CDR3 DNA reads TGTGCCAGTAGTATAGATCGCAGGACGGGAGGCGAGCAGTACTTC. It is translated as CASSIDRRTGGEQYF.

J is TRBJ2-7 and V is TRBV30; D ambiguous. CDR3 length: 12 residues. The V gene lost 2 bases and the J gene lost 3 bases, with 8 bases spanning the gap. Per germline, CDR1 GTSNPN and CDR2 SVGIG (reference sequence). The CDR3 reads CAWSSLSYEQYF. In DNA form, the CDR3 reads TGTGCCTGGAGTAGTCTTAGCTACGAGCAGTACTTC.